The present T cell receptor beta chain was sequenced within a study of blood T cells in healthy people across ages. This clonotype was found a few times. Together with a sample-barcoded 5' primer, a J-beta primer mix was included in a second PCR lasting about 6 to 12 cycles. TCRdb re-derived calls from the 5' RACE reads in MiXCR, one entry per CDR3 protein. The data hold around 990,000 distinct CDR3 sequences, with 35% to 40% observed a single time. For every donor, a draw yielded about 10 milliliters of peripheral blood. The CDR3 consists of 14 residues. CDR1 is DFQATT and CDR2 is SNEGSKA in the germline V gene (reference sequence). V dropped 7 bases and J dropped 0; count of bases not matched to a gene: 6.

The rearrangement links TRBV20-1 to TRBJ2-3; 8 bases are shared with TRBD2. The origin of this receptor is a man aged 18 to 30 in good health. Input material: blood. DNA of the CDR3: TGCAGTGTAGCGGGACCGTCTAGCACAGATACGCAGTATTTT. This translates into CSVAGPSSTDTQYF.